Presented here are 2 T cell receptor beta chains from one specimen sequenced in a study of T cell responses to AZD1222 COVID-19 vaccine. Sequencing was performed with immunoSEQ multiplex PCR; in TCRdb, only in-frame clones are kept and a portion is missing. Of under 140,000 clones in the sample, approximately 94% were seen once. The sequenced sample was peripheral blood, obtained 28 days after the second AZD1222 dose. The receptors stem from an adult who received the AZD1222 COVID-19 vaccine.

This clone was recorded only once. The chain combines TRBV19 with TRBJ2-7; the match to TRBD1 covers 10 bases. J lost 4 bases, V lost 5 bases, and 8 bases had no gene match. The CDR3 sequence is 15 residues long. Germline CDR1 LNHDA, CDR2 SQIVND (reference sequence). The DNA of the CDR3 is TGTGCCAGTAGTTTTGGACAGGGGGGGACTTACGAGCAGTACTTC. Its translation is CASSFGQGGTYEQYF.

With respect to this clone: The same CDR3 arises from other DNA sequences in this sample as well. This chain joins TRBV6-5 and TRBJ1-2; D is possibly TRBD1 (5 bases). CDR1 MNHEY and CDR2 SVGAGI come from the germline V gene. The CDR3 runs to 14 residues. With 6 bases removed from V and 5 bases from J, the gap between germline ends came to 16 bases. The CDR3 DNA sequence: TGTGCCAGCAGCTATTCCGGGACGGTGTATGGCTACACCTTC. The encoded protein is CASSYSGTVYGYTF.